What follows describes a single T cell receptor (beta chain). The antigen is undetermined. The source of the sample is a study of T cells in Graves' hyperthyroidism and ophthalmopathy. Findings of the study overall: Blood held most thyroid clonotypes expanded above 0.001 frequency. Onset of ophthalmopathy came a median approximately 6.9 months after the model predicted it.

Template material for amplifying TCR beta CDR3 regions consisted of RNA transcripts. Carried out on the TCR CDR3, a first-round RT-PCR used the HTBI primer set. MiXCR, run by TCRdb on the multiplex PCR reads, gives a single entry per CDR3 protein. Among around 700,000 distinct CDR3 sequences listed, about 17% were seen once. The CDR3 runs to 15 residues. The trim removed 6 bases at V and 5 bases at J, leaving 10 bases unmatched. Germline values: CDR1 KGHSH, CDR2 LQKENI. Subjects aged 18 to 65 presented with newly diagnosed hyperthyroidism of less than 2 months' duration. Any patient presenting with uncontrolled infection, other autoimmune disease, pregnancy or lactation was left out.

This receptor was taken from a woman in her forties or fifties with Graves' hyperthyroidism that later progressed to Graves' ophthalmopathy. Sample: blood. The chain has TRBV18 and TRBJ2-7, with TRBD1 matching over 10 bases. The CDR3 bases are TGTGCCAGCTCTCCCCCGGGACAGGGGCTCGACGAGCAGTACTTC. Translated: CASSPPGQGLDEQYF.